This TCR beta chain emerged from a study of blood T cell repertoires in COVID-19 (dated by TCRdb to 2018 to 2020). About the study as a whole: Samples from collaborators originated in the United States, Italy and Spain and spanned both the acute and convalescent phases of COVID-19. A de-identified subject ID, COVID-19 status, age in years and sex were almost always included in the sample metadata. The prospective study material was composed of cDNA or gDNA derived from T cells, B-cell-depleted T cells, or PBMCs. A freely available public database, intended as a resource for researchers studying the immune response to SARS-CoV-2, is where the repertoires were released. The dataset comprised deeply sampled blood TCRbeta repertoires from subjects exposed to, actively infected with, or recovered from COVID-19. Where HLA class I and class II types were available, the types were taken from metadata supplied by the sample provider, not from assay-based typing. Samples came from the ongoing ImmuneRACE study (first 160 participants) plus 1,254 subjects from 6 global collaborators. What the work shows at the level of the full study, not this receptor alone: How much clinical and demographic metadata was included differed by source and by participant, and the metadata was provided uncurated.

Points on this clone: No antigen is known for it. Nothing much larger sits one base from this clone, and base qualities are not available.

Whole blood was collected in K2EDTA tubes by collaborating institutions according to the institutions' own protocols. For TCRbeta analysis, collaborators shipped samples as frozen whole blood, isolated PBMCs, or DNA extracted from either of those sample types. CDR1 and CDR2 (MGHDK, SYGVNS) derive from the germline V gene. V is pared back by 0 bases and J by 7 bases, with 4 bases lying between the germline termini. Its CDR3 holds 11 amino acids, cysteine through phenylalanine. CDR3 DNA only is kept here, 33 bases in frame from base 1. TCRbeta CDR3 regions were amplified from genomic DNA by means of the immunoSEQ Assay, a bias-controlled multiplex PCR. The source study handled its data this way. Nucleated cell counts per sample were estimated from amplification of reference gene primers within the assay. Sequence reads were collapsed and filtered to measure the absolute abundance of every unique TCRbeta CDR3 rearrangement. Productive Simpson clonality was computed per sample as the square root of Simpson's diversity index over productive rearrangements. TCRdb took over this immuneACCESS table, retaining in-frame rearrangements with V and J assigned. Such tables are incomplete; in checked studies, under half of the missing clones stem from an unresolved V gene, and the remainder is unexplained. Clone size and the V and J calls come from that table; the DNA yielded D and trimming. A total of 270,000 or so clones appear in this sample, about nine tenths of them only once. The top ten hold about 10% of the sample.

The sequence links TRBV25-1 to TRBJ2-7; no D gene call is confident. The sequence derives from a man in his forties or fifties with active or convalescent COVID-19. The sequenced sample consisted of peripheral blood. The sequenced DNA: TGTGCCAGCAGTGAATATCAGGAGCAGTACTTC. This translates into CASSEYQEQYF.